This T cell receptor beta chain is drawn from a study of T cell changes during pregnancy in multiple sclerosis. Generated by immunoSEQ multiplex PCR, the TCRdb table keeps only in-frame clones and is missing some. Of tens of thousands of clones in the sample, around nine tenths were seen once. Deletions cut 4 bases from V and 4 bases from J, with 9 bases between. This CDR3 is built from 12 residues. Germline CDR1 GTSNPN, CDR2 SVGIG (reference sequence). The TCR comes from a female donor with multiple sclerosis, enrolled in a pregnancy study. The sequencing here drew on CD8+ T cells from peripheral blood mononuclear cells, taken before pregnancy. The chain is built from TRBV30 and TRBJ2-3; the D gene is possibly TRBD2 (5 bases). Written as DNA, the CDR3 is TGTGCCTGGAATCGGGGTTCAGATACGCAGTATTTT. Translation: CAWNRGSDTQYF.